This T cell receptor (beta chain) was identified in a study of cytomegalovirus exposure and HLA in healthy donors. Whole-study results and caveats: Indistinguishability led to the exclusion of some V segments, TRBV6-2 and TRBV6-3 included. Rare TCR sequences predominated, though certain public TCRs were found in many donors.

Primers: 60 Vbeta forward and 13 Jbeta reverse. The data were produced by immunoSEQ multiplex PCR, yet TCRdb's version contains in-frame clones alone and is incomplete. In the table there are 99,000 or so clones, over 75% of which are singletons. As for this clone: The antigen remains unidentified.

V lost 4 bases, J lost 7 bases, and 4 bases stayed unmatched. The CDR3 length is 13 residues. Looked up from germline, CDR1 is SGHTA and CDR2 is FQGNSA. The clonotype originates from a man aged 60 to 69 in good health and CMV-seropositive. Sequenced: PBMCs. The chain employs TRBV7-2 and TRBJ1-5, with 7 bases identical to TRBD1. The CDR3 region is CASSSTGVQPQHF. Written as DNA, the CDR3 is TGTGCCAGCAGCTCCACAGGGGTCCAGCCCCAGCATTTT.